This is a list of T cell receptor beta chains from one sample in a study of cytomegalovirus exposure and HLA in healthy donors. Only in-frame clones appear in the TCRdb table, and some are missing; sequencing was by immunoSEQ multiplex PCR. The sample has about 180,000 clones, over 70% seen once. The sample comprised PBMCs. The receptors shown here come from a man younger than 35 in good health and CMV-seronegative. Both conserved end residues are part of each CDR3. D genes are given only for firm matches. Not all rows give a size; the values are once, few, many and, for expanded clones, a class.

TRBD2,few,TRBV7-8,TRBJ2-7,TGTGCCAGCAGCCCCGGACTAGCGGGCTACGAGCAGTACTTC,CASSPGLAGYEQYF
TRBD2,few,TRBV2,TRBJ2-5,TGTGCCAGCAGTGCGGGAGCGGGGCCCCAAGAGACCCAGTACTTC,CASSAGAGPQETQYF
TRBD2,NA,TRBV7-3,TRBJ2-3,TGTGCCAGCAGCCGTTTAGCGGGGTCCACAGATACGCAGTATTTT,CASSRLAGSTDTQYF
NA,NA,TRBV7-9,TRBJ1-1,TGTGCCAGCAGCCCCACAGGGATAGACACTGAAGCTTTCTTT,CASSPTGIDTEAFF
TRBD1,NA,TRBV18,TRBJ2-3,TGTGCCAGCTCACCCGGACAGGGGAGCACAGATACGCAGTATTTT,CASSPGQGSTDTQYF
TRBD1,NA,TRBV27,TRBJ2-1,TGTGCCAGCTGGACAGGAGGTTACAATGAGCAGTTCTTC,CASWTGGYNEQFF
TRBD1,few,TRBV7-9,TRBJ2-5,TGTGCCAGCAGCTTAGGGACAGGGGGCCAAGAGACCCAGTACTTC,CASSLGTGGQETQYF
TRBD2,once,TRBV25-1,TRBJ2-4,TGTGCCAGCACCCCGAACGTAATAGGGACTAGCGTCATTCAGTACTTC,CASTPNVIGTSVIQYF
TRBD2,NA,TRBV5-4,TRBJ2-7,TGTGCCAGCAGTTCCCCTAGCGGGAGTCGCGAGCAGTACTTC,CASSSPSGSREQYF
NA,NA,TRBV5-5,TRBJ2-7,TGTGCCAGCGGCAGGGGTTCCTACGAGCAGTACTTC,CASGRGSYEQYF